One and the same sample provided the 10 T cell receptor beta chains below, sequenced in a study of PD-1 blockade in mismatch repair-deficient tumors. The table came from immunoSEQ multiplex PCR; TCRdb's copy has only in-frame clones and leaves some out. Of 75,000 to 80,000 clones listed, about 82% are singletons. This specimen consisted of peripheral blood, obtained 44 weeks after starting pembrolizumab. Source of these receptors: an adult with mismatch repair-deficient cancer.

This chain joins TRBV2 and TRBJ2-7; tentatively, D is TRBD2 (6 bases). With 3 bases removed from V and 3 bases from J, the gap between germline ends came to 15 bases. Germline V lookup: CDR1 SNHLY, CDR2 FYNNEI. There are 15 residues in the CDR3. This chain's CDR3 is CASSEAGGNLYEQYF. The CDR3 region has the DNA TGTGCCAGCAGTGAGGCGGGCGGGAACCTCTACGAGCAGTACTTC.

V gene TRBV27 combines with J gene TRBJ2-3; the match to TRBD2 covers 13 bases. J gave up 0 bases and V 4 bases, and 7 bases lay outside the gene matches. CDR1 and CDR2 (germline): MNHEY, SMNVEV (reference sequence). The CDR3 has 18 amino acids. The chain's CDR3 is CASSSTSGRAVSTDTQYF. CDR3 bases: TGTGCCAGCAGTTCAACTAGCGGGAGGGCCGTCAGCACAGATACGCAGTATTTT.

The CDR3 DNA follows: TGTGCCAGCAGCGTAGCTAGCGCGTCCTACGAGCAGTACTTC. It translates to CASSVASASYEQYF. The rearrangement uses TRBV9 and TRBJ2-7; a possible D gene is TRBD2 (6 bases). Germline assignment: CDR1 SGDLS and CDR2 YYNGEE. The V end lost 0 bases, the J end lost 1 base, and 8 bases lay between the germline ends. The CDR3 contains 14 residues. Drawing the rest from reference TRBV9 and TRBJ2-7, the complete variable domain is DSGVTQTPKHLITATGQRVTLRCSPRSGDLSVYWYQQSLDQGLQFLIQYYNGEERAKGNILERFSAQQFPDLHSELNLSSLELGDSALYFCASSVASASYEQYFGPGTRLTVT.

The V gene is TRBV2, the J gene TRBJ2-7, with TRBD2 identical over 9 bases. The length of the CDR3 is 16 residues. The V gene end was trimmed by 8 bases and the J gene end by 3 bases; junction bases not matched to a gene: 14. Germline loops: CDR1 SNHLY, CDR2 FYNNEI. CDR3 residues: CASRWTVAGVVYEQYF. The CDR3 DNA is TGTGCCAGCCGTTGGACCGTAGCGGGAGTTGTCTACGAGCAGTACTTC. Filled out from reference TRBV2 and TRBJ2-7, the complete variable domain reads EPEVTQTPSHQVTQMGQEVILRCVPISNHLYFYWYRQILGQKVEFLVSFYNNEISEKSEIFDDQFSVERPDGSNFTLKIRSTKLEDSAMYFCASRWTVAGVVYEQYFGPGTRLTVT.

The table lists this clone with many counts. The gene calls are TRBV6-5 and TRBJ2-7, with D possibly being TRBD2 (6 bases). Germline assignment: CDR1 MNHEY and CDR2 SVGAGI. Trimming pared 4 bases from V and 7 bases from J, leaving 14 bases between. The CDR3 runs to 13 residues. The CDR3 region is CASSSTGTVEQYF. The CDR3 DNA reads TGTGCCAGCAGTTCGACCGGGACTGTTGAGCAGTACTTC.

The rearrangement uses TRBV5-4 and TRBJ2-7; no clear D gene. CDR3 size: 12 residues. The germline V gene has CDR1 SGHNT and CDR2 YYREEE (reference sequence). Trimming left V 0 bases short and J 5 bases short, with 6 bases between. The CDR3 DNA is TGTGCCAGCAGCTTGGTGCCGAACGAGCAGTACTTC. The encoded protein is CASSLVPNEQYF.

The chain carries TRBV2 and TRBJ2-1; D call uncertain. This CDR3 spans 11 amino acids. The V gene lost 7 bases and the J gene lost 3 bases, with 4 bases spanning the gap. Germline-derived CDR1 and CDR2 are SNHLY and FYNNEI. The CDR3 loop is CASTNYNEQFF. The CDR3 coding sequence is TGTGCCAGCACCAACTACAATGAGCAGTTCTTC.

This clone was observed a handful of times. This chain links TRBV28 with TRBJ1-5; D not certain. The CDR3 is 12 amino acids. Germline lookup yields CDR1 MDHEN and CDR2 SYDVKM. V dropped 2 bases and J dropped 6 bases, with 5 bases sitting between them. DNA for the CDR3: TGTGCCAGCAGTTTAGGGGTTCAGCCCCAGCATTTT. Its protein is CASSLGVQPQHF.

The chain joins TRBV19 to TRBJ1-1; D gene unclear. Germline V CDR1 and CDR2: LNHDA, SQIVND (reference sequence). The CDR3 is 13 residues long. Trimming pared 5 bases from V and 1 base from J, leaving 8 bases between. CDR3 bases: TGTGCCAGTAGTCCGGTAAGGAACACTGAAGCTTTCTTT. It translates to CASSPVRNTEAFF.

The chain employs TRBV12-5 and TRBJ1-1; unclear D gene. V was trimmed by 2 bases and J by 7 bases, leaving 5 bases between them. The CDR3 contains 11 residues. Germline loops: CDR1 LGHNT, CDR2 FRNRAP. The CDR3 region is CASGLSGEAFF. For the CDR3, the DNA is TGTGCTAGTGGTTTGAGTGGTGAAGCTTTCTTT.